The rows below give T cell receptor beta chains drawn from one sample of a study of control samples from healthy donors and cancer patients. The protocol was immunoSEQ multiplex PCR, while the TCRdb copy is restricted to in-frame clones and leaves out a portion. In the table there are around 140,000 clones, 94% of which are singletons. The sample consisted of blood. Receptors were obtained from a man in his forties or fifties in good health. CDR3s include the opening cysteine and the closing phenylalanine or tryptophan. D genes are given only for firm matches. For some rows the clone size is stated as once, few or many, or as a class when expanded; others skip it.

clone_size d_call cdr3_length j_call v_call cdr3_aa cdr3_nt
. . 12 TRBJ2-4 TRBV9 CASSVAGDIQYF TGTGCCAGCAGCGTAGCTGGAGACATTCAGTACTTC
. . 13 TRBJ1-2 TRBV5-1 CASSSTGGGGYTF TGCGCCAGCAGCTCTACCGGGGGCGGGGGCTACACCTTC
. . 15 TRBJ2-7 TRBV7-3 CASSSPIRGTYEQYF TGTGCCAGCAGCTCCCCTATCAGGGGAACCTACGAGCAGTACTTC
. . 14 TRBJ1-5 TRBV2 CASSEARGWQPQHF TGTGCCAGCAGTGAAGCGCGGGGTTGGCAGCCCCAGCATTTT
. . 15 TRBJ1-4 TRBV11-2 CASSPQPLSNEKLFF TGTGCCAGCAGCCCCCAACCCTTATCAAATGAAAAACTGTTTTTT
. . 11 TRBJ2-7 TRBV11-2 CASSPAYEQYF TGTGCCAGCAGCCCGGCATACGAGCAGTACTTC
once . 14 TRBJ2-5 TRBV5-1 CASSPQTPKETQYF TGCGCCAGCAGCCCCCAGACCCCCAAAGAGACCCAGTACTTC
. TRBD1 16 TRBJ1-1 TRBV27 CASSPSGTGRNTEAFF TGTGCCAGCAGTCCCTCTGGGACAGGGAGGAACACTGAAGCTTTCTTT
. TRBD2 15 TRBJ2-2 TRBV3-1/TRBV3-2 CASSPAGGGTGELFF TGTGCCAGCAGCCCCGCGGGGGGGGGCACCGGGGAGCTGTTTTTT
. TRBD2 16 TRBJ2-1 TRBV11-3 CASSLVASGLNNEQFF TGTGCCAGCAGCTTAGTGGCTAGCGGGCTAAACAATGAGCAGTTCTTC
. . 14 TRBJ2-7 TRBV5-1 CASSPMGVLYEQYF TGCGCCAGCAGCCCTATGGGAGTTCTCTACGAGCAGTACTTC
. . 14 TRBJ1-1 TRBV6-2/TRBV6-3 CASSYSFERIEAFF TGTGCCAGCAGTTACTCTTTCGAGAGGATTGAAGCTTTCTTT
. TRBD2 15 TRBJ2-1 TRBV30 CAWRLAGSPYNEQFF TGTGCCTGGAGGCTAGCGGGATCCCCCTACAATGAGCAGTTCTTC
. TRBD1 14 TRBJ2-7 TRBV13 CASSLRQGALKQYF TGTGCCAGCAGCTTGAGACAGGGGGCCCTCAAGCAGTACTTC
. . 15 TRBJ1-2 TRBV13 CASSWLRDGVYGYTF TGTGCCAGCAGCTGGCTCCGGGACGGCGTCTATGGCTACACCTTC
. . 13 TRBJ2-3 TRBV7-9 CASRTTSTDTQYF TGTGCCAGCAGAACTACTAGCACAGATACGCAGTATTTT
. . 14 TRBJ1-6 TRBV18 CASSPGTYNSPLHF TGTGCCAGCTCACCGGGGACGTATAATTCACCCCTCCACTTT
. TRBD2 15 TRBJ2-1 TRBV6-5 CASQGGRTSDNEQFF TGTGCCAGCCAGGGGGGGCGGACTAGCGACAATGAGCAGTTCTTC
. . 15 TRBJ1-3 TRBV5-6 CASSLYRPSGNTIYF TGTGCCAGCAGCTTGTACCGGCCCTCTGGAAACACCATATATTTT
. . 15 TRBJ1-2 TRBV7-9 CASSPIGGRNYGYTF TGTGCCAGCAGCCCCATTGGTGGCAGAAACTATGGCTACACCTTC
. TRBD1 18 TRBJ1-5 TRBV25-1 CASSPNQGTGGDNQPQHF TGTGCCAGCAGTCCCAACCAGGGGACAGGGGGCGACAATCAGCCCCAGCATTTT
. . 13 TRBJ1-2 TRBV6-4 CASSRGRGYGYTF TGTGCCAGCAGTAGGGGCAGGGGCTATGGCTACACCTTC
. . 14 TRBJ1-1 TRBV7-9 CASRAGTSNTEAFF TGTGCCAGCAGAGCCGGGACAAGCAACACTGAAGCTTTCTTT
once . 13 TRBJ1-2 TRBV24-1 CATSGEAANGYTF TGTGCCACCAGTGGGGAGGCAGCGAATGGCTACACCTTC
. TRBD1 13 TRBJ1-1 TRBV19 CATSGQGGTEAFF TGTGCCACTTCTGGACAGGGAGGGACTGAAGCTTTCTTT
many TRBD2 14 TRBJ2-7 TRBV6-6 CASSYSGGAEEQYF TGTGCCAGCAGTTACAGCGGGGGGGCCGAGGAGCAGTACTTC
. . 12 TRBJ2-5 TRBV24-1 CATRDSQETQYF TGTGCCACCCGGGACTCCCAAGAGACCCAGTACTTC
. . 14 TRBJ2-7 TRBV19 CASSMLAETYEQYF TGTGCCAGTAGTATGTTGGCAGAGACCTACGAGCAGTACTTC
. . 14 TRBJ1-3 TRBV6-5 CASKTGNSGNTIYF TGTGCCAGCAAGACCGGGAACTCTGGAAACACCATATATTTT
. . 13 TRBJ1-4 TRBV5-1 CASSPDGSWGLFF TGCGCCAGCAGCCCGGACGGGTCATGGGGACTGTTTTTT
. . 13 TRBJ1-1 TRBV9 CASSVEVRGEAFF TGTGCCAGCAGCGTAGAGGTACGGGGTGAAGCTTTCTTT
. TRBD1 13 TRBJ2-1 TRBV5-6 CASSMGQGNEQFF TGTGCCAGCAGCATGGGACAGGGCAATGAGCAGTTCTTC
. TRBD2 19 TRBJ2-2 TRBV5-4 CASSLSLAGGLANTGELFF TGTGCCAGCAGCTTGTCGTTAGCGGGGGGACTCGCGAACACCGGGGAGCTGTTTTTT
. . 13 TRBJ2-7 TRBV18 CASSRGGTYEQYF TGTGCCAGCTCGCGCGGGGGCACCTACGAGCAGTACTTC
once . 13 TRBJ2-3 TRBV15 CATSRDQADTQYF TGTGCCACCAGTAGGGACCAGGCGGATACGCAGTATTTT
. . 17 TRBJ2-1 TRBV10-3 CAISDGQGEPLYNEQFF TGTGCCATCAGTGACGGACAAGGGGAGCCTTTATACAATGAGCAGTTCTTC
. . 12 TRBJ1-5 TRBV28 CATLTLGQPQHF TGTGCCACGTTGACCCTCGGCCAGCCCCAGCATTTT
. . 13 TRBJ1-5 TRBV6-6 CASSLDRAQPQHF TGTGCCAGCAGTCTTGATCGTGCTCAGCCCCAGCATTTT
. TRBD2 17 TRBJ2-1 TRBV7-9 CASSLPSGGALRNEQFF TGTGCCAGCAGTTTACCTTCGGGAGGGGCCCTGAGGAATGAGCAGTTCTTC
. . 13 TRBJ1-1 TRBV6-6 CASSVSGNTEAFF TGTGCCAGCAGTGTCTCAGGGAACACTGAAGCTTTCTTT
. TRBD1 14 TRBJ1-6 TRBV6-5 CASSPGQHNSPLHF TGTGCCAGCAGCCCGGGACAGCATAATTCACCCCTCCACTTT
. TRBD1 15 TRBJ2-1 TRBV19 CASSTDRGVSGEQFF TGTGCCAGTAGTACCGACAGGGGTGTCAGCGGGGAGCAGTTCTTC
. . 17 TRBJ2-2 TRBV4-1 CASSQAVTRAVTGELFF TGCGCCAGCAGCCAAGCGGTGACTAGGGCGGTCACCGGGGAGCTGTTTTTT
. . 15 TRBJ1-6 TRBV30 CAWYSNRAKNSPLHF TGTGCCTGGTACAGCAACCGGGCCAAAAATTCACCCCTCCACTTT
. TRBD1 14 TRBJ2-2 TRBV9 CASSAVPRGGELFF TGTGCCAGCAGCGCGGTCCCCAGGGGGGGGGAGCTGTTTTTT
. . 14 TRBJ1-1 TRBV21-1 CASSKMQMHTEAFF TGTGCCAGCAGCAAAATGCAGATGCACACTGAAGCTTTCTTT
. . 13 TRBJ1-2 TRBV10-3 CAISEDSNYGYTF TGTGCCATCAGTGAAGATTCTAACTATGGCTACACCTTC
. . 15 TRBJ2-7 TRBV4-3 CASSQDVVSSYEQYF TGCGCCAGCAGCCAAGACGTAGTTAGCTCCTACGAGCAGTACTTC
once TRBD2 15 TRBJ2-3 TRBV10-3 CAISLAGGRADTQYF TGTGCCATCAGCCTAGCGGGAGGGAGGGCAGATACGCAGTATTTT
. . 14 TRBJ2-2 TRBV6-2/TRBV6-3 CASSYSPYTGELFF TGTGCCAGCAGTTACTCTCCCTACACCGGGGAGCTGTTTTTT
. TRBD1 14 TRBJ1-1 TRBV19 CASSAQGWNTEAFF TGTGCCAGTAGTGCACAGGGGTGGAACACTGAAGCTTTCTTT
. TRBD2 17 TRBJ2-2 TRBV7-9 CASSLRGGAGEAGELFF TGTGCCAGCAGCTTGAGGGGAGGAGCGGGAGAAGCCGGGGAGCTGTTTTTT
. TRBD2 14 TRBJ2-5 TRBV6-5 CASSSSGTTETQYF TGTGCCAGCAGCTCGTCCGGGACTACAGAGACCCAGTACTTC
. . 18 TRBJ1-4 TRBV27 CASSLKTAAQGRNEKLFF TGTGCCAGCAGCCTAAAAACCGCCGCCCAGGGTCGGAATGAAAAACTGTTTTTT